This is a list of T cell receptor beta chains from one sample in a study of T cell changes during pregnancy in multiple sclerosis. The method was immunoSEQ multiplex PCR; TCRdb's version includes in-frame clones alone and lacks a portion of them. The sample yields about 53,000 clones, around 90% seen once. Sample: CD8+ T cells from peripheral blood mononuclear cells, taken before pregnancy. The source is a female donor with multiple sclerosis, enrolled in a pregnancy study. Each CDR3 is given with its conserved first and last residue. D genes are given only for firm matches. Only part of the rows carry a size: once, few, many, or a class if the clone is expanded.

d_call j_call clone_size v_call cdr3_nt cdr3_aa
TRBD1 TRBJ2-7 NA TRBV9 TGTGCCAGCAGCGTTTCGAACAGGGGGCACGAGCAGTACTTC CASSVSNRGHEQYF
NA TRBJ2-1 NA TRBV9 TGTGCCAGCAGCGTTAACCCCGGAGGGGGCCGAGCCGATGAGCAGTTCTTC CASSVNPGGGRADEQFF
NA TRBJ2-7 NA TRBV7-9 TGTGCCAGCAGCCGCGATCACCTAGACTACGAGCAGTACTTC CASSRDHLDYEQYF
NA TRBJ1-6 NA TRBV21-1 TGTGCCAGCAGCGAGGGCAGGGGGGACTCACCCCTCCACTTT CASSEGRGDSPLHF
TRBD1 TRBJ2-1 NA TRBV6-4 TGTGCCAGCAGTGACTCCCCGGGGACAGGCCACAATGAGCAGTTCTTC CASSDSPGTGHNEQFF
NA TRBJ2-1 NA TRBV6-6 TGTGCCAGCAGTTACAGTCGAGATGAGCAGTTCTTC CASSYSRDEQFF
TRBD1 TRBJ2-1 NA TRBV5-5 TGTGCCAGCAGCTTGGGCTTGACAGGGTACAATGAGCAGTTCTTC CASSLGLTGYNEQFF
TRBD2 TRBJ2-2 once TRBV7-9 TGTGCCAGCAGCTTTCCGGCTAGCGGGGGTACCGGGGAGCTGTTTTTT CASSFPASGGTGELFF
TRBD2 TRBJ2-7 NA TRBV6-1 TGTGCCAGCAGTGAAAGACTAGCGGTGTACTACGAGCAGTACTTC CASSERLAVYYEQYF
TRBD1 TRBJ2-5 once TRBV9 TGTGCCAGCAGCGTAGAAACAGGGGGCTCCCCCGGTGAGACCCAGTACTTC CASSVETGGSPGETQYF
NA TRBJ2-3 NA TRBV27 TGTGCCAGCAGTTTATCCGGGTCCGCACGATACACAGATACGCAGTATTTT CASSLSGSARYTDTQYF
NA TRBJ2-7 NA TRBV15 TGTGCCACCAGCAGAGATCTCGGTAGACAGTCGACCTACGAGCAGTACTTC CATSRDLGRQSTYEQYF
TRBD1 TRBJ2-3 NA TRBV11-1 TGTGCCAGCAGCTTAGCTCAGTCGGGGACAGGGCTCGCAGATACGCAGTATTTT CASSLAQSGTGLADTQYF
TRBD2 TRBJ2-5 NA TRBV7-7 TGTGCCAGCAGCCCGGGACTAGCGGGGGGGACGGAGACCCAGTACTTC CASSPGLAGGTETQYF
TRBD1 TRBJ1-2 NA TRBV14 TGTGCCAGCAGCCAATACAGGGGCGATGGCTACACCTTC CASSQYRGDGYTF
TRBD1 TRBJ2-7 NA TRBV15 TGTGCCACCAGCAGAGAAGTGACAGGGGGCTTGTACGAGCAGTACTTC CATSREVTGGLYEQYF
TRBD1 TRBJ2-7 NA TRBV10-3 TGTGCCACCGGACAGGGGGCCTACGAGCAGTACTTC CATGQGAYEQYF
NA TRBJ1-4 NA TRBV7-9 TGTGCCAGCAGCCCCGGGGATGAAAAACTGTTTTTT CASSPGDEKLFF
NA TRBJ2-3 NA TRBV7-9 TGTGCCAGCAACTCTTGGGGGGGCGGGATCACAGATACGCAGTATTTT CASNSWGGGITDTQYF
NA TRBJ2-2 NA TRBV5-4 TGTGCCAGCAGCCCGGCGGGGACCGGGGAGCTGTTTTTT CASSPAGTGELFF
NA TRBJ1-3 NA TRBV4-1 TGCGCCAGCAGTTTGGAGGCGGACTCTGGAAACACCATATATTTT CASSLEADSGNTIYF
TRBD2 TRBJ2-3 once TRBV4-1 TGCGCCAGCAGCCCAGTAGCGGGGGGGCCGGTCGCAGATACGCAGTATTTT CASSPVAGGPVADTQYF
NA TRBJ2-5 NA TRBV2 TGTGCCAGCAGTGGTTTTCTAGCCGCCGAGACCCAGTACTTC CASSGFLAAETQYF
TRBD2 TRBJ2-2 NA TRBV4-1 TGCGCCAGCAGCCAAGATCGGAGCGGGGGGAACACCGGGGAGCTGTTTTTT CASSQDRSGGNTGELFF
NA TRBJ2-5 NA TRBV4-3 TGCGCCAGCAGCCCCCGACTAGTGGGGGACCAAGAGACCCAGTACTTC CASSPRLVGDQETQYF
NA TRBJ2-7 once TRBV7-8 TGTGCCAGCAGAGAGGGCTACGAGCAGTACTTC CASREGYEQYF
TRBD1 TRBJ1-4 NA TRBV5-5 TGTGCCAGCACCCCTGGGACAGGGAATGAAAAACTGTTTTTT CASTPGTGNEKLFF
NA TRBJ2-1 NA TRBV9 TGTGCCAGCAGCGATTCGGTGCGGGCAGTCGGCGACAATGAGCAGTTCTTC CASSDSVRAVGDNEQFF
TRBD1 TRBJ1-1 NA TRBV27 TGTGCCAGCAGTTTCGGACAGGGGACGGAGAGCACTGAAGCTTTCTTT CASSFGQGTESTEAFF
NA TRBJ2-7 NA TRBV4-1 TGCGCCAGCAGCCAGAAAAAGGGGTCCTCCTACGAGCAGTACTTC CASSQKKGSSYEQYF
NA TRBJ2-7 NA TRBV11-2 TGTGCCAGCAGCTTGTCTCGGGGGTCTTACGAGCAGTACTTC CASSLSRGSYEQYF
NA TRBJ2-7 once TRBV5-5 TGTGCCAGCAGCGGAAACAGGGCCTACGAGCAGTACTTC CASSGNRAYEQYF
NA TRBJ1-6 NA TRBV7-9 TGTGCCAGCAGCTTCGGTCCACTTAATTCACCCCTCCACTTT CASSFGPLNSPLHF
NA TRBJ2-6 NA TRBV19 TGTGCCAGTAGTGACAGTCTCTCTGGGGCCAACGTCCTGACTTTC CASSDSLSGANVLTF
TRBD1 TRBJ1-4 NA TRBV4-3 TGCGCCAGCAGCCAAGACCTGACAGGGGGCAATGAAAAACTGTTTTTT CASSQDLTGGNEKLFF
NA TRBJ1-2 NA TRBV9 TGTGCCAGCAGCGTATCCGGGAGGCACTATGGCTACACCTTC CASSVSGRHYGYTF
TRBD2 TRBJ2-3 NA TRBV13 TGTGCCAGCAGCTCAGCGGGGGGCCCCTTGGATACGCAGTATTTT CASSSAGGPLDTQYF
TRBD1 TRBJ1-1 NA TRBV15 TGTGCCACCAGCAGCTCGACACAGGGGCAGGGTACTGAAGCTTTCTTT CATSSSTQGQGTEAFF
TRBD2 TRBJ2-5 NA TRBV5-6 TGTGCCAGCAGGACGGGGGGGGGACGGGAGACCCAGTACTTC CASRTGGGRETQYF
NA TRBJ1-1 NA TRBV4-1 TGCGCCAGCAGCCAATTCGCGACAGGTGGGGTGGACACTGAAGCTTTCTTT CASSQFATGGVDTEAFF
NA TRBJ1-1 NA TRBV7-2 TGTGCCAGCAGCAACCAGGGGTGGTTCACTGAAGCTTTCTTT CASSNQGWFTEAFF
NA TRBJ2-7 NA TRBV21-1 TGTGCCAGCAGCCCCGGGGGGGATTCCTACGAGCAGTACTTC CASSPGGDSYEQYF
NA TRBJ1-1 NA TRBV19 TGTGCCAGTAGTACATCAGTGAACACTGAAGCTTTCTTT CASSTSVNTEAFF
TRBD2 TRBJ2-1 NA TRBV29-1 TGCAGCGTCTCCCTAGCGGGGGGGCCCGATGAGCAGTTCTTC CSVSLAGGPDEQFF
TRBD1 TRBJ2-5 NA TRBV27 TGTGCCAGCAGTTTAAGACAGGGAGAGACCCAGTACTTC CASSLRQGETQYF
NA TRBJ1-5 NA TRBV6-4 TGTGCCAGCAGTGAGCGGGACGGCTCCAATTTCCCCCAGCATTTT CASSERDGSNFPQHF
NA TRBJ2-7 NA TRBV2 TGTGCCAGCAGTGAAGCGGGGGCCTCGCGGACAGACGAGCAGTACTTC CASSEAGASRTDEQYF
TRBD2 TRBJ2-1 many TRBV4-3 TGCGCCAGCAGCCAAGATCCGGGCGGGGGGGGGAATGAGCAGTTCTTC CASSQDPGGGGNEQFF
TRBD2 TRBJ2-1 once TRBV5-1 TGCGCCAGCAGCTTGGCTAGCGGGGGGGCTTGGGGGTCTTACAATGAGCAGTTCTTC CASSLASGGAWGSYNEQFF
TRBD2 TRBJ2-3 NA TRBV4-1 TGCGCCAGCAGCCCACAGCCGGGACTAGCGGGGGGGAGCACAGATACGCAGTATTTT CASSPQPGLAGGSTDTQYF
NA TRBJ1-1 NA TRBV5-6 TGTGCCAGCAGCTTGGCCGCCCGGTCTGAAGCTTTCTTT CASSLAARSEAFF
NA TRBJ1-1 NA TRBV27 TGTGCCAGCAGTCAGTCGGAAGGGGTCAACACTGAAGCTTTCTTT CASSQSEGVNTEAFF
TRBD1 TRBJ1-1 NA TRBV9 TGTGCCAGCAGCACCACAGGGGGGCGGAACACTGAAGCTTTCTTT CASSTTGGRNTEAFF
NA TRBJ2-7 NA TRBV4-1 TGCGCCAGCAGCCAAGGGGACACCTACGAGCAGTACTTC CASSQGDTYEQYF
TRBD1 TRBJ2-7 NA TRBV10-3 TGTGCCATCAGTGAGCCTCCGGGACAGGGGTCATCCGAGCAGTACTTC CAISEPPGQGSSEQYF
NA TRBJ1-1 NA TRBV7-9 TGTGCCAGCAGCCCCCCCGGGGACACTGAAGCTTTCTTT CASSPPGDTEAFF
NA TRBJ2-1 NA TRBV9 TGTGCCAGCAGCCCTGCGAGGGGGGGACCCTACAATGAGCAGTTCTTC CASSPARGGPYNEQFF
NA TRBJ2-5 NA TRBV2 TGTGCCAGCACCCGGACGGAGGTCCGGGGGACCCAGTACTTC CASTRTEVRGTQYF
NA TRBJ1-1 NA TRBV14 TGTGCCAGCGGTAAAGGACGGACAACTGAAGCTTTCTTT CASGKGRTTEAFF
TRBD1 TRBJ1-1 NA TRBV5-1 TGCGCCAGCAGCTCGACAGGGGGGAACACTGAAGCTTTCTTT CASSSTGGNTEAFF